Presented here are 22 T cell receptor beta chains from one specimen sequenced in a study of control samples from healthy donors and cancer patients. The data were produced by immunoSEQ multiplex PCR, yet TCRdb's version contains in-frame clones alone and is incomplete. Among about 410,000 clones listed, over 75% were seen once. Sequenced material: PBMCs. The receptors here all came from a man aged 35-49 years with head and neck cancer.

The chain is built from TRBV5-1 and TRBJ1-3; no definite D call. The germline V gene encodes CDR1 SGHRS and CDR2 YFSETQ. V gave up 0 bases and J gave up 0 bases, with 10 bases separating them. CDR3 length equals 16 residues. The CDR3 region is CASSLEGLDSGNTIYF. CDR3 bases: TGCGCCAGCAGCTTGGAAGGTCTAGACTCTGGAAACACCATATATTTT.

CDR3 nucleotide sequence: TGTGCCAGCAGTCCCACCTCGTGGGCCCAGCGGGGGCGCCCCGGGGAGCTGTTTTTT. Translation gives CASSPTSWAQRGRPGELFF. V usage is TRBV27 and J usage is TRBJ2-2, with TRBD2 identical over 8 bases. This CDR3 is 19 amino acids long. V shed 5 bases and J 6 bases; nucleotides not matched to a gene: 20. CDR1 is MNHEY and CDR2 is SMNVEV in the germline V gene (reference sequence).

J is TRBJ2-7 and V is TRBV3-1 (or the pseudogene TRBV3-2); 12 bases map to TRBD1. In germline, CDR1 is LGHDT, CDR2 YNNKEL (reference sequence). The CDR3 is made up of 16 amino acids. V lost 6 bases and J lost 2; bases outside the gene matches: 8. The DNA of the CDR3 is TGTGCCAGCAGTCTCGCCGGGACAGGGGGCGCCTACGAGCAGTACTTC. Amino acid sequence: CASSLAGTGGAYEQYF.

The CDR3 region is CIPVGRVNTEAFF. The CDR3, as DNA: TGCATTCCTGTGGGGAGGGTGAACACTGAAGCTTTCTTT. The chain recombines TRBV29-1 with TRBJ1-1; D not certain. CDR3 length equals 13 residues. Germline CDR1 SQVTM, CDR2 ANQGSEA.

This clone was detected only once. V usage is TRBV28 and J usage is TRBJ1-1; D is perhaps TRBD1 (6 bases). Between the trimmed V and J ends, which lost 4 bases and 3 bases, there was a span of 15 bases. This CDR3 is 15 amino acids long. CDR1 and CDR2 from the germline V gene are MDHEN and SYDVKM. The CDR3: CASSSRRGAYTEAFF. CDR3 nucleotide sequence: TGTGCCAGCAGTTCCCGGAGGGGGGCTTACACTGAAGCTTTCTTT.

The chain employs TRBV11-3 and TRBJ2-3; 12 bases align to TRBD2. Looked up from germline, CDR1 is SGHNT and CDR2 is YENEEA. The J segment lost 4 bases and the V segment lost 4 bases, leaving 9 bases of the junction unmatched. The CDR3 has 17 residues. CDR3 loop: CASSSSKTSGSADTQYF. As DNA, the CDR3 is TGTGCCAGCAGCTCATCTAAGACTAGCGGGAGTGCAGATACGCAGTATTTT.

This clone appeared a single time. The chain carries TRBV7-9 and TRBJ2-7; 9 positions agree with TRBD2. V trimming: 2 bases; J trimming: 5 bases; junction bases outside the gene matches: 7. The CDR3 is 15 residues long. In germline, CDR1 is SEHNR, CDR2 FQNEAQ (reference sequence). CDR3 DNA: TGTGCCAGCAGCTTACCCGGGCGGGGGGGCCACGAGCAGTACTTC. This sequence encodes CASSLPGRGGHEQYF.

The CDR3 bases are TGCGCCAGCGGTCTAGCGGGAGGGCCCCCGTCAGATACGCAGTATTTT. Translating gives CASGLAGGPPSDTQYF. This chain joins TRBV5-1 and TRBJ2-3; 12 nucleotides align to TRBD2. Germline V lookup: CDR1 SGHRS, CDR2 YFSETQ. Losses at the gene ends were 7 bases for V and 4 bases for J; bases not matched to a gene: 10. CDR3 length: 16 amino acids.

The V call is TRBV19, the J call TRBJ2-7; 7 nucleotides align to TRBD1. Germline assignment: CDR1 LNHDA and CDR2 SQIVND (reference sequence). The CDR3 spans 17 residues. The trim removed 6 bases at V and 6 bases at J, leaving 20 bases unmatched. Written as DNA, the CDR3 is TGTGCCAGTAGGTGGGTAGATTTTTTGACAGGGCGGATCGAGCAGTACTTC. The encoded protein is CASRWVDFLTGRIEQYF.

The V gene is TRBV7-9, the J gene TRBJ1-4, with TRBD1 as a possible D gene (5 bases). Trimming took off 6 bases at V and 0 bases at J, with 8 bases between the two ends. This CDR3 contains 14 residues. Looked up from germline, CDR1 is SEHNR and CDR2 is FQNEAQ (reference sequence). CDR3 DNA sequence: TGTGCCAGCAGGCAAGGGGCAACTAATGAAAAACTGTTTTTT. This encodes CASRQGATNEKLFF.

The chain is built from TRBV7-2 and TRBJ2-1; 8 bases map to TRBD2. CDR1 and CDR2 (germline): SGHTA, FQGNSA. The CDR3 consists of 16 residues. Unmatched junction bases numbered 3, after V lost 1 base and J lost 1 base. CDR3 DNA sequence: TGTGCCAGCAGCTTAGTGGCGGGGGGTTCCTACAATGAGCAGTTCTTC. Its protein product is CASSLVAGGSYNEQFF. The full variable domain, completed using reference TRBV7-2 and TRBJ2-1, is GAGVSQSPSNKVTEKGKDVELRCDPISGHTALYWYRQSLGQGLEFLIYFQGNSAPDKSGLPSDRFSAERTGGSVSTLTIQRTQQEDSAVYLCASSLVAGGSYNEQFFGPGTRLTVL.

Here the CDR3 reads CASTSGTSGGPAKNIQYF. The CDR3 DNA is TGTGCCAGCACCTCCGGGACTAGTGGGGGGCCAGCCAAAAACATTCAGTACTTC. The chain links TRBV27 to TRBJ2-4; TRBD2 aligns across 8 bases. After removal of 7 bases from V and 0 bases from J, the junction contained 14 bases not matched to a gene. The CDR3 spans 18 residues. Germline CDR1 reads MNHEY; CDR2 reads SMNVEV (reference sequence).

This chain links TRBV27 with TRBJ1-2; possible D gene TRBD1, 5 bases. The V gene lost 0 bases and the J gene lost 5 bases, with 10 bases spanning the gap. The CDR3 is made up of 14 amino acids. Germline lookup yields CDR1 MNHEY and CDR2 SMNVEV (reference sequence). CDR3 in amino acids: CASSLSIRGYGYTF. The CDR3, as DNA: TGTGCCAGCAGTTTATCGATAAGGGGTTATGGCTACACCTTC.

The chain links TRBV4-3 to TRBJ1-1; D is unclear. Trimming removed 1 base at V and 5 bases at J, with 11 bases between. CDR1 is LGHNA, CDR2 YSLEER, per germline. The CDR3 contains 14 residues. DNA for the CDR3: TGCGCCAGCAGCCAAGGGGCAGACAAGACTGAAGCTTTCTTT. As protein: CASSQGADKTEAFF.

The gene calls are TRBV7-2 and TRBJ2-1; D call uncertain. Trimming cost V 7 bases and J 0 bases, with 10 bases left between them. CDR1 and CDR2 from the germline V gene are SGHTA and FQGNSA. The CDR3 is 14 residues long. The CDR3 loop is CASTVIPSYNEQFF. The CDR3, as DNA: TGTGCCAGCACCGTCATTCCCTCCTACAATGAGCAGTTCTTC.

This chain links TRBV7-9 with TRBJ1-1, with D possibly being TRBD1 (5 bases). The germline CDR1 and CDR2 sequences are SEHNR and FQNEAQ (reference sequence). The CDR3 is 12 amino acids. Trimming pared 1 base from V and 6 bases from J, leaving 6 bases between. CDR3 residues: CASSLGGAEAFF. The CDR3 region has the DNA TGTGCCAGCAGCTTAGGGGGGGCTGAAGCTTTCTTT.

The chain is built from TRBV12-3 or TRBV12-4 and TRBJ2-5; D might be TRBD1 or TRBD2, each matching 6 bases. The V end lost 5 bases, the J end lost 4 bases, and 11 bases lay between the germline ends. CDR3 length equals 13 residues. The CDR3 reads CASSQGTPETQYF. CDR3 sequence (DNA): TGTGCCAGCAGTCAGGGGACTCCAGAGACCCAGTACTTC.

The chain has TRBV12-5 and TRBJ2-7; 7 bases match TRBD2. This CDR3 contains 13 residues. Per germline, CDR1 LGHNT and CDR2 FRNRAP. With V trimmed by 2 bases and J by 5 bases, 3 bases remained unmatched. The DNA for the CDR3 is TGTGCTAGTGGTTTGTACGGGGGGAACGAGCAGTACTTC. It specifies CASGLYGGNEQYF.

The J gene is TRBJ2-1, the V gene TRBV12-5; D might be TRBD1 (5 bases). Per germline, CDR1 LGHNT and CDR2 FRNRAP. The CDR3 sequence is 15 residues long. Trimming stripped 4 bases from V and 4 bases from J, with 14 bases between. CDR3 DNA: TGTGCTAGTGGTTCCCGACAGAACTATTACAATGAGCAGTTCTTC. Encoded protein: CASGSRQNYYNEQFF. Full variable domain (missing parts from reference TRBV12-5 and TRBJ2-1): DARVTQTPRHKVTEMGQEVTMRCQPILGHNTVFWYRQTMMQGLELLAYFRNRAPLDDSGMPKDRFSAEMPDATLATLKIQPSEPRDSAVYFCASGSRQNYYNEQFFGPGTRLTVL.

V gene TRBV11-2 combines with J gene TRBJ2-7; D is undetermined. Germline lookup yields CDR1 SGHAT and CDR2 FQNNGV. Trimming left V 4 bases short and J 0 bases short, with 10 bases between. The CDR3 has 14 residues. The CDR3 loop is CASSSRWASYEQYF. The DNA for the CDR3 is TGTGCCAGCAGCTCCCGGTGGGCCTCCTACGAGCAGTACTTC.

The chain couples TRBV5-4 to TRBJ1-1; TRBD1 aligns across 7 bases. This CDR3 has 15 amino acids. V trimming: 4 bases; J trimming: 0 bases; junction bases outside the gene matches: 6. Germline CDR1 and CDR2: SGHNT and YYREEE (reference sequence). CDR3: CASSQGQPMNTEAFF. CDR3 nucleotides: TGTGCCAGCAGCCAGGGACAGCCCATGAACACTGAAGCTTTCTTT.

This chain uses TRBV6-5 with TRBJ1-2, with 8 bases that match TRBD1. V shed 5 bases, J shed 4 bases, and the junction held 6 bases outside the gene matches. In germline, CDR1 is MNHEY, CDR2 SVGAGI. The CDR3 covers 14 residues. CDR3 in amino acids: CASSPGQVGYGYTF. The CDR3 region has the DNA TGTGCCAGCAGTCCGGGACAGGTCGGCTATGGCTACACCTTC.